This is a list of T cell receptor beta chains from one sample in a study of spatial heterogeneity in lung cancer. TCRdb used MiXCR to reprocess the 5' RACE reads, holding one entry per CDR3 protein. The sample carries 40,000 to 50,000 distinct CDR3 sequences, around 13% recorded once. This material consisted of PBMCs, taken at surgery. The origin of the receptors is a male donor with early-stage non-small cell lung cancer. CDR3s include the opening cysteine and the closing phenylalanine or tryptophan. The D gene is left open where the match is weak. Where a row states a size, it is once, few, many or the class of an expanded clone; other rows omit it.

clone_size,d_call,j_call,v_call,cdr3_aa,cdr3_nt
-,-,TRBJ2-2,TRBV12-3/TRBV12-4,CASSLFARELFF,TGTGCCAGCAGTTTATTCGCGAGGGAGCTGTTTTTT
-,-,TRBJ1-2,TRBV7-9,CASSLAGAYGYTF,TGTGCCAGCAGCTTAGCGGGGGCCTATGGCTACACCTTC
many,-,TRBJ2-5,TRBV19,CASSMGETQYF,TGTGCCAGTAGTATGGGCGAGACCCAGTACTTC
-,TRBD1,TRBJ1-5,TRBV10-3,CAISETGVESNQPQHF,TGTGCCATCAGCGAGACAGGGGTAGAGAGCAATCAGCCCCAGCATTTT
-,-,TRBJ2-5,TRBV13,CASSLGQGTTKTQYF,TGTGCCAGCAGCTTAGGGCAGGGGACCACAAAGACCCAGTACTTC
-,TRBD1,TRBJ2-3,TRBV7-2,CASSLDGTGGADTQYF,TGTGCCAGCAGCTTGGATGGGACAGGGGGCGCAGATACGCAGTATTTT
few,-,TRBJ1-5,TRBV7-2,CASSSPQGDQPQHF,TGTGCCAGCAGCTCCCCCCAAGGAGATCAGCCCCAGCATTTT
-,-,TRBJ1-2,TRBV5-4,CASSATAPLNYGYTF,TGTGCCAGCAGCGCAACAGCTCCATTAAACTATGGCTACACCTTC
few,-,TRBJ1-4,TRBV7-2,CASSSPSRDGNEKLFF,TGTGCCAGCAGCTCTCCCAGCCGGGACGGGAATGAAAAACTGTTTTTT
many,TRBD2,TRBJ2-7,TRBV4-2,CASSQDRLAGDYEQYF,TGTGCCAGCAGCCAAGATAGGCTAGCGGGGGATTACGAGCAGTACTTC
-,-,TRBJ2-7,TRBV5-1,CASGGTSSSYEQYF,TGCGCCAGCGGGGGGACTTCCAGCTCCTACGAGCAGTACTTC
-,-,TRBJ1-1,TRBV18,CASSAPGPANTEAFF,TGTGCCAGCTCAGCGCCGGGACCGGCGAACACTGAAGCTTTCTTT
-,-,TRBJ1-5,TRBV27,CASSKRDGSNQPQHF,TGTGCCAGCAGTAAACGGGACGGCAGCAATCAGCCCCAGCATTTT
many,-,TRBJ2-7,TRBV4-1,CASSQERDREQYF,TGCGCCAGCAGCCAAGAAAGGGATCGCGAGCAGTACTTC
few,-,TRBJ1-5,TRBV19,CASSIAGHLSNQPQHF,TGTGCCAGTAGTATAGCGGGACATCTCTCCAATCAGCCCCAGCATTTT
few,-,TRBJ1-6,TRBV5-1,CASSRDQVNNSPLHF,TGCGCCAGCAGCCGGGATCAGGTGAATAATTCACCCCTCCACTTT
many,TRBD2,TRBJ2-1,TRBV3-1,CASSRLAEHNEQFF,TGTGCCAGCAGCCGGCTAGCGGAGCACAATGAGCAGTTCTTC
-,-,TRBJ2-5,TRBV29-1,CSADRSQETQYF,TGCAGCGCCGACAGGTCCCAAGAGACCCAGTACTTC
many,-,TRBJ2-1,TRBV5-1,CASSLVQAGRNEQFF,TGCGCCAGCAGCTTGGTACAGGCCGGTCGCAATGAGCAGTTCTTC
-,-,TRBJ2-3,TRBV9,CASSSEADPSTDTQYF,TGTGCCAGCAGCTCCGAGGCGGATCCGAGCACAGATACGCAGTATTTT
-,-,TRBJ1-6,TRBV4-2,CASSQEVAGRNNSPLHF,TGTGCCAGCAGCCAAGAGGTAGCGGGACGCAATAATTCACCCCTCCACTTT
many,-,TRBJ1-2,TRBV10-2,CASSESGVSRGF,TGCGCCAGCAGTGAGTCGGGTGTTTCGAGAGGGTTC
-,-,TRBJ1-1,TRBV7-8,CASSPLDGNTEAFF,TGTGCCAGCAGCCCCCTGGACGGAAACACTGAAGCTTTCTTT
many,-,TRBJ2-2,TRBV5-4,CASGKGQAGGSDTGELFF,TGTGCCAGCGGAAAGGGGCAGGCAGGAGGGTCGGACACCGGGGAGCTGTTTTTT
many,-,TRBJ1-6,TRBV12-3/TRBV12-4,CASSLSEYTAPLHF,TGTGCCAGCAGTTTATCCGAATATACCGCCCCCCTCCACTTT
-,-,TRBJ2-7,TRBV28,CASRPDQRGYEQYF,TGTGCCAGCAGACCCGACCAAAGGGGATACGAGCAGTACTTC
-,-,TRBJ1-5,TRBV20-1,CSAKQGSSNQPQHF,TGCAGTGCTAAACAGGGTAGTAGCAATCAGCCCCAGCATTTT
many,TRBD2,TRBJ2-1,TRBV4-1,CASSPLRLAGNGEQFF,TGCGCCAGCAGCCCGCTGCGGCTAGCGGGAAATGGGGAGCAGTTCTTC
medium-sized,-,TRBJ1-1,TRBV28,CASSPVASNTEAFF,TGTGCCAGCAGCCCAGTCGCCTCTAACACTGAAGCTTTCTTT
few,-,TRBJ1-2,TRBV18,CASSPPVGYGYTF,TGTGCCAGCTCACCCCCGGTAGGCTATGGCTACACCTTC
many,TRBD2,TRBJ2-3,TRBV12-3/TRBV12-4,CASSRSGGAVDTQYF,TGTGCCAGCAGTCGTAGCGGGGGGGCCGTAGATACGCAGTATTTT
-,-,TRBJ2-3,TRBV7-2,CASSLGGYRTDTQYF,TGTGCCAGCAGCTTAGGGGGTTACCGCACAGATACGCAGTATTTT
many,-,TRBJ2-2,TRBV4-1,CASSQAQTLGELFF,TGCGCCAGCAGCCAAGCACAGACCCTCGGGGAGCTGTTTTTT
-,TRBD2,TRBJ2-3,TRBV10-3,CAIKSAGGITDTQYF,TGTGCCATCAAATCTGCGGGAGGTATCACAGATACGCAGTATTTT
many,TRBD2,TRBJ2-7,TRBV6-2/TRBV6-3,CASSSRLLAVGYEQYF,TGTGCCAGCAGTTCCCGGCTTCTAGCGGTAGGCTACGAGCAGTACTTC
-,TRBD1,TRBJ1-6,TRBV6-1,CASRTGDSPLHF,TGTGCCAGCAGGACAGGGGATTCACCCCTCCACTTT
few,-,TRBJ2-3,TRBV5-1,CASSLLETITDTQYF,TGCGCCAGCAGCTTGCTAGAGACTATCACAGATACGCAGTATTTT
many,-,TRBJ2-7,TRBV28,CASSKSPDYEQYF,TGTGCCAGCAGCAAAAGCCCAGACTACGAGCAGTACTTC